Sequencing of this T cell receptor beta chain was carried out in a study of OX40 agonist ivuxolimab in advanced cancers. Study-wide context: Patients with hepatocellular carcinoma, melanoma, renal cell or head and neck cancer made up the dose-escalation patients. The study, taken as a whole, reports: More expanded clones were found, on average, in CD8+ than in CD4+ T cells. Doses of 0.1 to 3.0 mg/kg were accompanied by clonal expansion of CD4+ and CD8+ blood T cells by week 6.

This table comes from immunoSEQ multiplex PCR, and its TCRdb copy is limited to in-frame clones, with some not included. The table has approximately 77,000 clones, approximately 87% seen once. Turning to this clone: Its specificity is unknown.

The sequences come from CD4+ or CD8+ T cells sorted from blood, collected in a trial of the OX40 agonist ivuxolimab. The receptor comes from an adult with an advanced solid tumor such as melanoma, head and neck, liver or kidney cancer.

This CDR3 reads CASSLIDLSTEAFF. The DNA for the CDR3 is TGTGCCAGCAGTTTAATCGATCTAAGCACTGAAGCTTTCTTT. The chain has TRBV28 and TRBJ1-1; D is ambiguous. Trimming took off 2 bases at V and 4 bases at J, with 11 bases between the two ends. The CDR3 loop spans 14 amino acids. CDR1 MDHEN and CDR2 SYDVKM come from the germline V gene. The whole variable domain, remainder taken from reference TRBV28 and TRBJ1-1, is DVKVTQSSRYLVKRTGEKVFLECVQDMDHENMFWYRQDPGLGLRLIYFSYDVKMKEKGDIPEGYSVSREKKERFSLILESASTNQTSMYLCASSLIDLSTEAFFGQGTRLTVV.